The T cell receptor beta chain under discussion was sequenced for a study of blood T cell repertoires in COVID-19. This clone appeared a few times. The data were produced by immunoSEQ multiplex PCR, yet TCRdb's version contains in-frame clones alone and is incomplete. This sample has 250,000 or so clones, with approximately 84% found just once. V gave up 4 bases and J gave up 10 bases, with 14 bases separating them. The V gene's germline CDR1 is SGHDN and CDR2 FVKESK. CDR3 length: 14 amino acids. J is TRBJ1-6 and V is TRBV14, with D unclear. This sequence originates from a woman aged 50 to 65 who had been exposed to COVID-19. Sequenced input: PBMCs or T cells enriched from blood (not recorded which). CDR3 amino acids: CASSLRTNLSPLHF. In DNA, the CDR3 is TGTGCCAGCAGCCTACGGACTAATTTGTCACCCCTCCACTTT.